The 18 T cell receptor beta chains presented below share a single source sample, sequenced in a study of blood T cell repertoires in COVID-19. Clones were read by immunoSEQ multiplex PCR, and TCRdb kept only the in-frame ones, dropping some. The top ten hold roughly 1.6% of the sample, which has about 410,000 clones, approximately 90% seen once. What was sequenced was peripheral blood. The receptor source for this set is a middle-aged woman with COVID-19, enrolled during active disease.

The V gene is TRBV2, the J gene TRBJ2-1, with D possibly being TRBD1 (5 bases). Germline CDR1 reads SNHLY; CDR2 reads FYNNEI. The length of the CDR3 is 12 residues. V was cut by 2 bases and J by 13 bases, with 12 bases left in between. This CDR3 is CASSEKGVTQFF. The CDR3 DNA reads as TGTGCCAGCAGTGAAAAAGGGGTTACCCAGTTCTTC.

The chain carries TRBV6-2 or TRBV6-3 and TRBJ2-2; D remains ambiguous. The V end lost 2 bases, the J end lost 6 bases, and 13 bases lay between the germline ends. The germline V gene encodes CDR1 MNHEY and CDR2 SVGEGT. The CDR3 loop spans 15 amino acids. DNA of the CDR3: TGTGCCAGCAGTTACCCCCGGGTGGTGTCCGGGGAGCTGTTTTTT. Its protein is CASSYPRVVSGELFF.

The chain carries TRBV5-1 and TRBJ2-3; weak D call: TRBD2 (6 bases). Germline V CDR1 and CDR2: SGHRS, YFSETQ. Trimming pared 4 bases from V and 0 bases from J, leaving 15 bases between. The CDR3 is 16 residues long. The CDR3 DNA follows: TGCGCCAGCAGCCCTGGATTAGCGGCTAGCACAGATACGCAGTATTTT. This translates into CASSPGLAASTDTQYF.

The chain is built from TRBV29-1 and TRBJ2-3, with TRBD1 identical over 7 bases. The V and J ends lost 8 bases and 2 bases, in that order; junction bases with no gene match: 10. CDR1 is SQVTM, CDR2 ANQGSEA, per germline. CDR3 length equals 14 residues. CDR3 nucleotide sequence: TGCAGCATCTCCAGGGACAGCTCCACAGATACGCAGTATTTT. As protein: CSISRDSSTDTQYF.

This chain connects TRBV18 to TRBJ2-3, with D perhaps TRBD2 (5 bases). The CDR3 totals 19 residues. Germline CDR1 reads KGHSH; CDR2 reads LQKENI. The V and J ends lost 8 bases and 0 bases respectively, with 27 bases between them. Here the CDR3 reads CASADYMHGITTSTDTQYF. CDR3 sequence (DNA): TGTGCCAGCGCCGACTACATGCACGGGATAACCACTAGCACAGATACGCAGTATTTT.

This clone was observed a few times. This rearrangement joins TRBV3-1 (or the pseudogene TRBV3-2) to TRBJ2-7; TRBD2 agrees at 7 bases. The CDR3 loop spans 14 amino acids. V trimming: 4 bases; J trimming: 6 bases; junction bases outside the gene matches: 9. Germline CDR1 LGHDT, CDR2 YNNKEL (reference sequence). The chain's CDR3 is CASSPDGGGGEQYF. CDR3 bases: TGTGCCAGCAGCCCCGATGGGGGGGGAGGCGAGCAGTACTTC.

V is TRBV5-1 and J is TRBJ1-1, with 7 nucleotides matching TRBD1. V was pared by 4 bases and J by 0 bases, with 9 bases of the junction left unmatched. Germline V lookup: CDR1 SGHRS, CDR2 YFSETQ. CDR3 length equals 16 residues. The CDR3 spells CASSSRQGLVNTEAFF. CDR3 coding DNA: TGCGCCAGCAGCAGCCGACAGGGTCTTGTGAACACTGAAGCTTTCTTT. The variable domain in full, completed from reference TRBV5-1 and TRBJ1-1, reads KAGVTQTPRYLIKTRGQQVTLSCSPISGHRSVSWYQQTPGQGLQFLFEYFSETQRNKGNFPGRFSGRQFSNSRSEMNVSTLELGDSALYLCASSSRQGLVNTEAFFGQGTRLTVV.

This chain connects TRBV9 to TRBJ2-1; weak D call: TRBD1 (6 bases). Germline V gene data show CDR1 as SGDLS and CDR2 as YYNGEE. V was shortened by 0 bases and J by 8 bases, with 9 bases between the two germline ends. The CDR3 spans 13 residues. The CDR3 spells CASSVVQGYEQFF. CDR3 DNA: TGTGCCAGCAGCGTAGTACAGGGTTATGAGCAGTTCTTC.

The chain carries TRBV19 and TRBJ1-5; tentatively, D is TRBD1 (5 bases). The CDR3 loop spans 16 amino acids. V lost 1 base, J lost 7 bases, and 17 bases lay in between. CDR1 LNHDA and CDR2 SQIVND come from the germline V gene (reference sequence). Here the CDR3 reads CASSIVAGGVKQPQHF. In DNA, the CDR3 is TGTGCCAGTAGTATAGTCGCGGGGGGGGTAAAGCAGCCCCAGCATTTT.

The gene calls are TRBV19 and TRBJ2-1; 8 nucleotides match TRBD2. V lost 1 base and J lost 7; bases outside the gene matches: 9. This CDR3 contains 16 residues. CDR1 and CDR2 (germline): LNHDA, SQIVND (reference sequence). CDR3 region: CASSIVGTRAVNEQFF. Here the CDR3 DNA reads TGTGCCAGTAGTATAGTAGGGACTAGGGCTGTGAATGAGCAGTTCTTC.

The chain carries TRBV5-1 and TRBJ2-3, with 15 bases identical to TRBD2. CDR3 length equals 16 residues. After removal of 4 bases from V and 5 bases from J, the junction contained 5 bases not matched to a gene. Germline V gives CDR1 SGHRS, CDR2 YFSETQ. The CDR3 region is CASSGGLAGGVDTQYF. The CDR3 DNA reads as TGCGCCAGCAGCGGCGGACTAGCGGGAGGGGTAGATACGCAGTATTTT.

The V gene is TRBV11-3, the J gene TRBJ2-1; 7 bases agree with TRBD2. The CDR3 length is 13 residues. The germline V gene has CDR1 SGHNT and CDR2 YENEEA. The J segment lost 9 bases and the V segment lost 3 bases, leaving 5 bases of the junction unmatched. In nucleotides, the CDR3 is TGTGCCAGCAGCTTGGCCAGGGAGGGTGAGCAGTTCTTC. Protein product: CASSLAREGEQFF.

The CDR3 spells CASSEGPGGYGYTF. The DNA for the CDR3 is TGTGCCAGCAGTGAAGGCCCAGGGGGCTATGGCTACACCTTC. This chain joins TRBV6-4 and TRBJ1-2; 7 bases agree with TRBD1. Germline V gives CDR1 MRHNA, CDR2 SNTAGT. The V gene end was trimmed by 3 bases and the J gene end by 4 bases; junction bases not matched to a gene: 5. The CDR3 extends over 14 amino acids.

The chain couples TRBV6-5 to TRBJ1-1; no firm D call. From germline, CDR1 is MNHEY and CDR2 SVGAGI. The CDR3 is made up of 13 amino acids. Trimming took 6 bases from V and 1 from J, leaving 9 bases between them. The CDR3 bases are TGTGCCAGCAGCCTCGCGAGGAACACTGAAGCTTTCTTT. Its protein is CASSLARNTEAFF.

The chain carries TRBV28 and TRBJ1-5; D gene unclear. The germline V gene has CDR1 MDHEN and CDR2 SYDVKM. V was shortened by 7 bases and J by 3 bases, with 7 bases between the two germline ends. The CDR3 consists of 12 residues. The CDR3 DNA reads TGTGCCAGCATCGCAGACAATCAGCCCCAGCATTTT. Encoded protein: CASIADNQPQHF. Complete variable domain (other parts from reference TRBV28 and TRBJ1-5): DVKVTQSSRYLVKRTGEKVFLECVQDMDHENMFWYRQDPGLGLRLIYFSYDVKMKEKGDIPEGYSVSREKKERFSLILESASTNQTSMYLCASIADNQPQHFGDGTRLSIL.

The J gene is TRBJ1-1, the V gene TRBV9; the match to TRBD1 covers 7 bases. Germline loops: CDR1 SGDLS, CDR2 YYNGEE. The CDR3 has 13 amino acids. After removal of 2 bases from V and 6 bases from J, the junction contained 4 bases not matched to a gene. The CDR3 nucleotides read TGTGCCAGCAGCGTTGACAGGGCGGCTGAAGCTTTCTTT. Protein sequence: CASSVDRAAEAFF.

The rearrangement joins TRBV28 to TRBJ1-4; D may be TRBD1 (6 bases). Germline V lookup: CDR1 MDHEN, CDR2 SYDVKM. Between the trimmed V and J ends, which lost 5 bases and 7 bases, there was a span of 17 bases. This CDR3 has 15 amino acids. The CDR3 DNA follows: TGTGCCAGCAGTGGGGAGGGACACGGACGTGAAAAACTGTTTTTT. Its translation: CASSGEGHGREKLFF.

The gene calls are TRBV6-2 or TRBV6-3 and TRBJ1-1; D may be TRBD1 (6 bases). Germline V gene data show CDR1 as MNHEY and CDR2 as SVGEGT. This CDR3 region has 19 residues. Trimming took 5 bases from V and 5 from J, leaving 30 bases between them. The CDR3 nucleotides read TGTGCCAGCAGTCCCTTAAGAGGGTACTCTTGGGGGAGGGGGACTGAAGCTTTCTTT. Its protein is CASSPLRGYSWGRGTEAFF.